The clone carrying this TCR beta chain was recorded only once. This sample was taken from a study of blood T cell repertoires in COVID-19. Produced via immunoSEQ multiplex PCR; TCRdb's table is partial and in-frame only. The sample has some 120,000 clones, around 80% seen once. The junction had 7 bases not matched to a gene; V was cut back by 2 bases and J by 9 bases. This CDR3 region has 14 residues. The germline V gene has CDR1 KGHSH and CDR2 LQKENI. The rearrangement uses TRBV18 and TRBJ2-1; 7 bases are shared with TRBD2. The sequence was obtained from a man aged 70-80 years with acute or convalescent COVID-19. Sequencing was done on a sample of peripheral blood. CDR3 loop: CASSPSRGDGEQFF. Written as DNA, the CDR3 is TGTGCCAGCTCACCAAGTCGGGGGGACGGTGAGCAGTTCTTC.